This passage covers 17 T cell receptor beta chains from one sample sequenced in a study of CD8+ T cells in alopecia areata (dated by TCRdb to the late 2010s). What this sample's time point label stands for: baseline before oral tofacitinib. Libraries were constructed by the immunoSEQ multiplex PCR assay. RNA was extracted from all samples and reverse transcribed into cDNA, which served as template for TCR sequencing. TCRdb stores this immuneACCESS table with in-frame sequences only. Part of the clones is absent; in the studies checked, under half of the shortfall reflects unresolved V genes, and no reason is known for the rest. The sample records under 75,000 clones, about 44% of which are singletons. Clones ranked in the top ten supply roughly 17% of the sample. The sequenced sample was CD8+ T cells sorted from blood, obtained at week 0. These receptors all come from a human donor with alopecia areata.

The chain couples TRBV19 to TRBJ2-1; the match to TRBD2 covers 9 bases. After removal of 5 bases from V and 6 bases from J, the junction contained 14 bases not matched to a gene. The length of the CDR3 is 17 residues. In germline, CDR1 is LNHDA, CDR2 SQIVND (reference sequence). CDR3 coding DNA: TGTGCCAGTAGTGGGGGGTCATGGGGACTAGCCGGCAATGAGCAGTTCTTC. It yields the protein CASSGGSWGLAGNEQFF.

The gene calls are TRBV15 and TRBJ2-1; D unclear. V was shortened by 2 bases and J by 5 bases, with 10 bases between the two germline ends. CDR1 and CDR2 (germline): LNHNV, YYDKDF (reference sequence). The CDR3 spans 14 residues. CDR3: CATSRSLRNNEQFF. The CDR3 DNA follows: TGTGCCACCAGCAGATCCCTGCGGAACAATGAGCAGTTCTTC.

This chain joins TRBV7-9 and TRBJ2-7, with 9 bases identical to TRBD1. There are 16 residues in the CDR3. Losses at the gene ends were 5 bases for V and 4 bases for J; bases not matched to a gene: 12. Germline CDR1 is SEHNR and CDR2 is FQNEAQ (reference sequence). The CDR3 is CASSPQQGAMGYEQYF. Here the CDR3 DNA reads TGTGCCAGCAGCCCGCAACAGGGGGCTATGGGATACGAGCAGTACTTC.

This clone showed up just a few times. The genes are TRBV2 and TRBJ1-1, with 7 bases identical to TRBD1. Trimming removed 7 bases from V and 8 bases from J; junction bases left unmatched: 10. Germline-derived CDR1 and CDR2 are SNHLY and FYNNEI. This CDR3 comprises 13 residues. Here the CDR3 DNA reads TGTGCCAGCACGGACAGGTTTGGTCTAGAAGCTTTCTTT. It is translated as CASTDRFGLEAFF.

The rearrangement uses TRBV15 and TRBJ1-4, with D hard to call. The CDR3 contains 15 residues. Germline V gene lookup returns CDR1 LNHNV and CDR2 YYDKDF (reference sequence). V was clipped by 0 bases and J by 5 bases, with 10 bases between them. The CDR3 sequence: CATSRDGHLNEKLFF. The CDR3 coding sequence is TGTGCCACCAGCAGAGATGGCCACCTGAATGAAAAACTGTTTTTT.

This clone appeared a few times. The chain combines TRBV30 with TRBJ1-2; perhaps TRBD1 as D (5 bases). CDR1 GTSNPN and CDR2 SVGIG come from the germline V gene (reference sequence). Trimming pared 0 bases from V and 8 bases from J, leaving 25 bases between. CDR3 size: 17 residues. CDR3 DNA: TGTGCCTGGAGTGTGGTGGGACCGGGATTTCGGGGGATCGGCTACACCTTC. Translating it yields CAWSVVGPGFRGIGYTF.

The V gene is TRBV11-2, the J gene TRBJ2-7; D gene ambiguous. V dropped 4 bases and J dropped 0 bases, with 13 bases sitting between them. Germline V gene sequence: CDR1 SGHAT, CDR2 FQNNGV. The CDR3 totals 15 residues. CDR3 DNA: TGTGCCAGCAGCTCGGACCAGAGCCCCTCCTACGAGCAGTACTTC. Residues: CASSSDQSPSYEQYF.

This sequence joins TRBV29-1 and TRBJ2-7; tentatively, D is TRBD2 (5 bases). V lost 6 bases and J 6 bases, leaving 15 bases between the germline ends. Germline V CDR1 and CDR2: SQVTM, ANQGSEA. The CDR3 spans 12 residues. The CDR3 DNA reads as TGCAGCGTCGAGACTAAAGTTTCCGAGCAGTACTTC. Its protein product is CSVETKVSEQYF.

This rearrangement joins TRBV6-6 to TRBJ2-2; D may be TRBD2 (5 bases). Looked up from germline, CDR1 is MNHNY and CDR2 is SVGAGI (reference sequence). The CDR3 has 12 amino acids. V dropped 6 bases and J dropped 6 bases, with 8 bases sitting between them. CDR3 nucleotide sequence: TGTGCCAGCAGAGTAGCGCCCGGGGAGCTGTTTTTT. It yields the protein CASRVAPGELFF.

This clone has only a few counts. The chain recombines TRBV29-1 with TRBJ1-1, with D maybe TRBD1 (5 bases). This CDR3 is built from 12 residues. The V end lost 4 bases, the J end lost 8 bases, and 14 bases lay between the germline ends. Germline CDR1 is SQVTM and CDR2 is ANQGSEA. CDR3 residues: CSVGGRAFEAFF. CDR3 nucleotides: TGCAGCGTTGGGGGCAGGGCTTTCGAAGCTTTCTTT.

This clone was seen just once. The genes are TRBV29-1 and TRBJ1-1; D remains unclear. The ends were cut back, 6 bases at V and 0 bases at J, with 11 bases in the middle. Germline V gene sequence: CDR1 SQVTM, CDR2 ANQGSEA. This CDR3 comprises 13 residues. The CDR3 region is CSVSVGMNTEAFF. CDR3 coding DNA: TGCAGCGTCTCCGTAGGAATGAACACTGAAGCTTTCTTT.

This sequence joins TRBV9 and TRBJ2-1; 7 bases are a match to TRBD2. CDR1 is SGDLS and CDR2 is YYNGEE in the germline V gene. The CDR3 is made up of 15 amino acids. J gave up 6 bases and V 0 bases, and 6 bases lay outside the gene matches. The CDR3 bases are TGTGCCAGCAGCGTAGCAGCGGGATTCGGCAATGAGCAGTTCTTC. Translating gives CASSVAAGFGNEQFF.

V is TRBV30 and J is TRBJ1-2; D remains unclear. CDR1 is GTSNPN and CDR2 is SVGIG in the germline V gene (reference sequence). There are 10 residues in the CDR3. The V gene lost 7 bases and the J gene lost 6 bases, with 9 bases spanning the gap. The CDR3 is CALSGDGYTF. The CDR3, as DNA: TGTGCCTTATCTGGGGATGGCTACACCTTC.

CDR3 sequence: CAWSGPHPGQGIYEQYF. DNA for the CDR3: TGTGCCTGGAGTGGACCCCATCCGGGACAGGGAATATACGAGCAGTACTTC. The chain has TRBV30 and TRBJ2-7; the match to TRBD1 covers 9 bases. This CDR3 contains 17 residues. Trimming cost V 1 base and J 4 bases; bases outside gene matches: 14. Germline-derived CDR1 and CDR2 are GTSNPN and SVGIG (reference sequence).

J is TRBJ2-2 and V is TRBV15; D not certain. Trimming took 1 base from V and 5 from J, leaving 11 bases between them. The germline gives CDR1 LNHNV, CDR2 YYDKDF (reference sequence). The CDR3 contains 15 residues. This CDR3 reads CATSRVGQVTGELFF. CDR3 DNA: TGTGCCACCAGCAGAGTCGGGCAGGTAACCGGGGAGCTGTTTTTT.

This clone was found a few times. The rearrangement links TRBV29-1 to TRBJ2-7; TRBD2 matches at 11 bases. This CDR3 contains 15 residues. The ends lost 6 bases at V and 0 bases at J; junction bases unmatched: 7. The V gene's germline CDR1 is SQVTM and CDR2 ANQGSEA. The CDR3 here is CSVGLAEKVSYEQYF. Written as DNA, the CDR3 is TGCAGCGTGGGACTAGCGGAAAAGGTCTCCTACGAGCAGTACTTC.

The V call is TRBV11-2, the J call TRBJ2-7; TRBD1 might be the D (7 bases). This CDR3 spans 15 amino acids. Germline V gene sequence: CDR1 SGHAT, CDR2 FQNNGV. Trimming stripped 6 bases from V and 4 bases from J, with 19 bases between. CDR3 protein: CASSEAEGAVYEQYF. CDR3 in DNA: TGTGCCAGCAGTGAAGCGGAGGGGGCGGTATACGAGCAGTACTTC.